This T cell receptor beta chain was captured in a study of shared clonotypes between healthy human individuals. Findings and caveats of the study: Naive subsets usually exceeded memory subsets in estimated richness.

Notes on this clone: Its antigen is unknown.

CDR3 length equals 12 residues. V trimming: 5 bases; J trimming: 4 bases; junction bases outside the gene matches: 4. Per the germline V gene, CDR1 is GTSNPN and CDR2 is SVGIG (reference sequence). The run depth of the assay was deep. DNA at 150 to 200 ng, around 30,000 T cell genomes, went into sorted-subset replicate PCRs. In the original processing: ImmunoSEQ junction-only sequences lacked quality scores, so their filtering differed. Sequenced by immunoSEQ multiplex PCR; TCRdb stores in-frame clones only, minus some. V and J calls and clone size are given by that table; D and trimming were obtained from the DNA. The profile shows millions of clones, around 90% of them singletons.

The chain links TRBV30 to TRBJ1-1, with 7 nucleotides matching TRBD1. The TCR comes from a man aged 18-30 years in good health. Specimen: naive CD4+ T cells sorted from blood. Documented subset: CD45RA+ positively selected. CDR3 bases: TGTGCCTGGGCGACAGGGTCCACTGAAGCTTTCTTT. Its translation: CAWATGSTEAFF. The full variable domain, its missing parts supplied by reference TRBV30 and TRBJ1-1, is SQTIHQWPATLVQPVGSPLSLECTVEGTSNPNLYWYRQAAGRGLQLLFYSVGIGQISSEVPQNLSASRPQDRQFILSSKKLLLSDSGFYLCAWATGSTEAFFGQGTRLTVV.